The 30 T cell receptor beta chains presented below share a single source sample, sequenced in a study of T cell repertoires in cytomegalovirus infection. Their recognized antigens are unknown. TCRdb used MiXCR to reprocess the reads, holding one entry per CDR3 protein. The sample has hundreds of thousands of distinct CDR3 sequences; around 29% are singletons. The sample here was cultured CD8+ T cells from PBMCs, taken from culture after CMV antigen stimulation. The receptor set was obtained from a human donor in good health (CMV status not recorded). Some clones in this sample may be carry-over from other donors' samples.

This rearrangement joins TRBV12-5 to TRBJ1-2; 7 bases are a match to TRBD1. Germline V gives CDR1 LGHNT, CDR2 FRNRAP. This CDR3 comprises 18 residues. V was clipped by 6 bases and J by 0 bases; unmatched bases: 16. CDR3 sequence reads: CASGPELLQGPANYGYTF. Here the CDR3 DNA reads TGTGCTAGTGGCCCGGAACTACTACAGGGGCCTGCTAACTATGGCTACACCTTC. Supplemented by reference TRBV12-5 and TRBJ1-2, the full variable domain reads DARVTQTPRHKVTEMGQEVTMRCQPILGHNTVFWYRQTMMQGLELLAYFRNRAPLDDSGMPKDRFSAEMPDATLATLKIQPSEPRDSAVYFCASGPELLQGPANYGYTFGSGTRLTVV.

This clonotype has only a few counts. This chain links TRBV27 with TRBJ2-2; D is undetermined. This CDR3 comprises 16 residues. Deletions cut 3 bases from V and 2 bases from J, with 13 bases between. Per the germline V gene, CDR1 is MNHEY and CDR2 is SMNVEV (reference sequence). The CDR3 here is CASSFVKQLNTGELFF. The CDR3 region has the DNA TGTGCCAGCAGTTTCGTGAAACAGTTAAACACCGGGGAGCTGTTTTTT.

This clonotype has only a few counts. The V call is TRBV7-9, the J call TRBJ2-3; TRBD1 matches 9 bases. The V and J ends lost 4 bases and 4 bases, in that order; junction bases with no gene match: 3. The CDR3 loop spans 14 amino acids. CDR1 is SEHNR, CDR2 FQNEAQ, per germline (reference sequence). CDR3 nucleotides: TGTGCCAGCAGCTACAGGGGGCGTGCAGATACGCAGTATTTT. It translates to CASSYRGRADTQYF.

Written as DNA, the CDR3 is TGTGCCAGCAGTATTACAGGGGGCTTTGAGACCCAGTACTTC. Amino acid sequence: CASSITGGFETQYF. V usage is TRBV28 and J usage is TRBJ2-5; TRBD1 agrees at 9 bases. The CDR3 runs to 14 residues. CDR1 is MDHEN and CDR2 is SYDVKM in the germline V gene. The J segment lost 5 bases and the V segment lost 5 bases, leaving 6 bases of the junction unmatched.

This clonotype was counted ten times or more. The chain recombines TRBV2 with TRBJ1-5, with D uncertain. Germline V gives CDR1 SNHLY, CDR2 FYNNEI. The CDR3 contains 13 residues. The ends were cut back, 7 bases at V and 6 bases at J, with 13 bases in the middle. Here the CDR3 reads CASTGAELQPQHF. The CDR3 nucleotides read TGTGCCAGCACGGGCGCGGAACTTCAGCCCCAGCATTTT.

The V call is TRBV29-1, the J call TRBJ1-5; perhaps TRBD1 as D (5 bases). Trimming cost V 4 bases and J 4 bases, with 11 bases left between them. This CDR3 spans 13 amino acids. Germline V gene data show CDR1 as SQVTM and CDR2 as ANQGSEA. This CDR3 reads CSVGGTENQPQHF. In nucleotides, the CDR3 is TGCAGCGTTGGGGGGACGGAGAATCAGCCCCAGCATTTT. The full variable domain, with the rest looked up from reference TRBV29-1 and TRBJ1-5, is SAVISQKPSRDICQRGTSLTIQCQVDSQVTMMFWYRQQPGQSLTLIATANQGSEATYESGFVIDKFPISRPNLTFSTLTVSNMSPEDSSIYLCSVGGTENQPQHFGDGTRLSIL.

J is TRBJ1-4 and V is TRBV4-1, with 10 nucleotides matching TRBD1. J was trimmed by 7 bases and V by 4 bases; bases with no gene match: 12. The CDR3 consists of 17 residues. Germline V CDR1 and CDR2: MGHRA, YSYEKL. CDR3 DNA: TGCGCCAGCAGCCGTGGGGTACGGGGGACAGGGGTTGAAAAACTGTTTTTT. Translating it yields CASSRGVRGTGVEKLFF.

This chain joins TRBV27 and TRBJ1-4, with D perhaps matching TRBD1 (6 bases). Looked up from germline, CDR1 is MNHEY and CDR2 is SMNVEV (reference sequence). V lost 2 bases and J 2 bases, leaving 12 bases between the germline ends. CDR3 length equals 16 residues. The CDR3 loop reads CASSLTGPGTNEKLFF. CDR3 bases: TGTGCCAGCAGTTTAACAGGGCCAGGGACTAATGAAAAACTGTTTTTT.

The genes are TRBV4-1 and TRBJ2-7, with no clear D. Per the germline V gene, CDR1 is MGHRA and CDR2 is YSYEKL. Trimming took off 4 bases at V and 0 bases at J, with 10 bases between the two ends. The CDR3 has 14 residues. The CDR3 bases are TGCGCCAGCAGCCGCGGTTTTGGCTCCTACGAGCAGTACTTC. Translating gives CASSRGFGSYEQYF.

This chain uses TRBV24-1 with TRBJ2-2, with 7 bases that match TRBD2. The CDR3 loop spans 14 amino acids. V lost 5 bases and J lost 4; bases outside the gene matches: 3. Germline V gives CDR1 KGHDR, CDR2 SFDVKD. This CDR3 is CATSVTGGTGELFF. The CDR3 bases are TGTGCCACCAGTGTCACGGGGGGCACCGGGGAGCTGTTTTTT.

Here the CDR3 reads CASSLILTVNTGELFF. CDR3 DNA sequence: TGTGCCAGCAGCTTAATTCTGACGGTGAACACCGGGGAGCTGTTTTTT. The gene calls are TRBV7-6 and TRBJ2-2; D gene unclear. The germline V and J ends were trimmed by 2 bases and 1 base, with 11 bases remaining between them. Germline CDR1 reads SGHVS; CDR2 reads FNYEAQ. This CDR3 has 16 residues.

This chain connects TRBV2 to TRBJ1-2; no clear D. Trimming stripped 10 bases from V and 0 bases from J, with 12 bases between. Germline V gene lookup returns CDR1 SNHLY and CDR2 FYNNEI. The CDR3 consists of 13 residues. DNA of the CDR3: TGTGCCACCGGGAGTGAAACTAACTATGGCTACACCTTC. Protein: CATGSETNYGYTF.

This clonotype turned up a few times. This sequence joins TRBV7-6 and TRBJ2-2; TRBD2 matches 14 bases. Germline V gene lookup returns CDR1 SGHVS and CDR2 FNYEAQ. V was clipped by 4 bases and J by 6 bases; unmatched bases: 4. The CDR3 is 16 amino acids. The CDR3 reads CASSSRTSGGPGELFF. The CDR3 DNA reads TGTGCCAGCAGCTCCCGGACTAGCGGGGGGCCCGGGGAGCTGTTTTTT.

This clonotype appeared a few times. The CDR3, as DNA: TGTGCCAGCAGGGGGGGACTAGCGGGTTACAATGAGCAGTTCTTC. Amino acid sequence: CASRGGLAGYNEQFF. The chain carries TRBV6-2 or TRBV6-3 and TRBJ2-1, with 12 bases aligning to TRBD2. Germline assignment: CDR1 MNHEY and CDR2 SVGEGT. The CDR3 sequence is 15 residues long. V was clipped by 6 bases and J by 4 bases; unmatched bases: 4.

The chain combines TRBV7-6 with TRBJ1-4; perhaps TRBD1 as D (5 bases). The CDR3 spans 14 residues. Germline V gives CDR1 SGHVS, CDR2 FNYEAQ. Trimming took off 5 bases at V and 11 bases at J, with 18 bases between the two ends. CDR3 in amino acids: CASSLGTSRDKLFF. In DNA form, the CDR3 reads TGTGCCAGCAGCCTAGGGACTTCACGAGACAAACTGTTTTTT.

A few counts support this clonotype. J is TRBJ1-1 and V is TRBV12-3 or TRBV12-4, with a weak D call TRBD1 (6 bases). Trimming removed 2 bases at V and 4 bases at J, with 14 bases between. CDR3 length equals 15 residues. The CDR3 coding sequence is TGTGCCAGCAGTTTATCGGGGGGCCATACCACTGAAGCTTTCTTT. This gives the protein CASSLSGGHTTEAFF.

CDR3 coding DNA: TGTGCCAGCAGTCGGTACAGTGCAACTAATGAAAAACTGTTTTTT. This gives the protein CASSRYSATNEKLFF. This chain uses TRBV6-6 with TRBJ1-4; D is ambiguous. The CDR3 sequence is 15 residues long. The germline V gene encodes CDR1 MNHNY and CDR2 SVGAGI (reference sequence). The ends were cut back, 5 bases at V and 0 bases at J, with 10 bases in the middle.

The chain is built from TRBV28 and TRBJ2-3; a weak D match, TRBD2 (6 bases). Germline loops: CDR1 MDHEN, CDR2 SYDVKM. The CDR3 has 15 residues. Trimming stripped 10 bases from V and 1 base from J, with 18 bases between. The CDR3 DNA sequence: TGTGCCACCCTCCGAGAGGGCGGGGGCACAGATACGCAGTATTTT. Its translation: CATLREGGGTDTQYF. The full variable domain, its missing parts supplied by reference TRBV28 and TRBJ2-3, is DVKVTQSSRYLVKRTGEKVFLECVQDMDHENMFWYRQDPGLGLRLIYFSYDVKMKEKGDIPEGYSVSREKKERFSLILESASTNQTSMYLCATLREGGGTDTQYFGPGTRLTVL.

This clonotype was observed at least ten times. The chain joins TRBV7-2 to TRBJ2-5, with TRBD2 matching 9 bases. J was trimmed by 0 bases and V by 5 bases; bases with no gene match: 7. CDR1 is SGHTA and CDR2 is FQGNSA in the germline V gene. The CDR3 extends over 16 amino acids. The CDR3 here is CASSIRGTSYQETQYF. The CDR3 nucleotides are TGTGCCAGCAGCATTAGGGGGACTAGCTACCAAGAGACCCAGTACTTC.

The gene calls are TRBV7-4 and TRBJ2-7; D gene unclear. Per germline, CDR1 SGHVT and CDR2 SQSDAQ. This CDR3 is 13 amino acids long. Trimming left V 2 bases short and J 5 bases short, with 10 bases between. This chain's CDR3 is CASSLSSPHEQYF. The CDR3 coding sequence is TGTGCCAGCAGCTTATCCAGTCCGCACGAGCAGTACTTC.

The chain carries TRBV7-2 and TRBJ2-5; D unresolved. Germline CDR1 SGHTA, CDR2 FQGNSA. There are 13 residues in the CDR3. Trimming took off 4 bases at V and 5 bases at J, with 11 bases between the two ends. Written as DNA, the CDR3 is TGTGCCAGCAGCTGGCCCCCCGATGAGACCCAGTACTTC. Translation gives CASSWPPDETQYF.

V is TRBV6-1 and J is TRBJ2-5, with 9 bases lining up with TRBD1. The CDR3 has 16 residues. Trimming took 6 bases from V and 5 from J; bases not matched to a gene: 13. The germline gives CDR1 MNHNS, CDR2 SASEGT. Here the CDR3 reads CASRSDWGQGLETQYF. The CDR3 bases are TGTGCCAGCAGAAGCGATTGGGGACAGGGACTGGAGACCCAGTACTTC.

This clonotype was found a few times. The V and J genes are TRBV25-1 and TRBJ1-5, with 7 bases aligning to TRBD1. The J segment lost 2 bases and the V segment lost 6 bases, leaving 7 bases of the junction unmatched. The CDR3 is 15 amino acids. CDR1 is MGHDK, CDR2 SYGVNS, per germline. CDR3 DNA: TGTGCCAGCAGCAGACAGGGAGAGGGCAATCAGCCCCAGCATTTT. Its protein product is CASSRQGEGNQPQHF.

This sequence joins TRBV12-3 or TRBV12-4 and TRBJ2-3; no definite D call. There are 15 residues in the CDR3. V was shortened by 3 bases and J by 0 bases, with 10 bases between the two germline ends. In DNA form, the CDR3 reads TGTGCCAGCAGTTTCCGTTTCAGGAGCACAGATACGCAGTATTTT. Protein: CASSFRFRSTDTQYF.

V usage is TRBV28 and J usage is TRBJ1-1; D ambiguous. The CDR3 is made up of 14 amino acids. Trimming shortened V by 7 bases and J by 2 bases, and 14 bases separated the two germline ends. Germline V gene sequence: CDR1 MDHEN, CDR2 SYDVKM. The DNA of the CDR3 is TGTGCCAGCACCGGTCTACGGGAAAACACTGAAGCTTTCTTT. As protein: CASTGLRENTEAFF.

This chain links TRBV5-4 with TRBJ2-1, with 7 bases matching TRBD2. Germline V gives CDR1 SGHNT, CDR2 YYREEE (reference sequence). This CDR3 is built from 16 residues. V gave up 4 bases and J gave up 0 bases; unmatched junction bases: 7. The CDR3 protein is CASSPVGGSSYNEQFF. CDR3 DNA sequence: TGTGCCAGCAGCCCCGTGGGGGGGAGCTCCTACAATGAGCAGTTCTTC.

A few counts support this clonotype. The rearrangement uses TRBV10-3 and TRBJ1-1, with a tentative D call TRBD1 (5 bases). Per germline, CDR1 ENHRY and CDR2 SYGVKD. Deletions cut 2 bases from V and 9 bases from J, with 10 bases between. The CDR3 length is 12 residues. CDR3: CAISEAGGKAFF. CDR3 DNA sequence: TGTGCCATCAGTGAGGCTGGGGGAAAAGCTTTCTTT.

This clonotype has only a few counts. V usage is TRBV28 and J usage is TRBJ2-2; D is possibly TRBD1 (5 bases). In germline, CDR1 is MDHEN, CDR2 SYDVKM. The V end lost 5 bases, the J end lost 1 base, and 11 bases lay between the germline ends. This CDR3 is built from 15 residues. CDR3 sequence reads: CASSQPRENTGELFF. DNA of the CDR3: TGTGCCAGCAGTCAACCCAGGGAGAACACCGGGGAGCTGTTTTTT.

The chain employs TRBV2 and TRBJ1-3; 9 bases align to TRBD1. This CDR3 contains 17 residues. Unmatched junction bases numbered 8, after V lost 4 bases and J lost 1 base. Germline values: CDR1 SNHLY, CDR2 FYNNEI. The CDR3 bases are TGTGCCAGCAGTGGGACAGGGGTGTGGGTTTCTGGAAACACCATATATTTT. Its protein product is CASSGTGVWVSGNTIYF.

This clonotype was picked up many times. The chain uses TRBV28 and TRBJ2-7; 8 bases are a match to TRBD2. V shed 10 bases, J shed 3 bases, and the junction held 5 bases outside the gene matches. Germline V gene data show CDR1 as MDHEN and CDR2 as SYDVKM. CDR3 length: 12 residues. The CDR3 nucleotides are TGTGCCACCAAGCGGGGGATCTACGAGCAGTACGTC. This sequence encodes CATKRGIYEQYV.